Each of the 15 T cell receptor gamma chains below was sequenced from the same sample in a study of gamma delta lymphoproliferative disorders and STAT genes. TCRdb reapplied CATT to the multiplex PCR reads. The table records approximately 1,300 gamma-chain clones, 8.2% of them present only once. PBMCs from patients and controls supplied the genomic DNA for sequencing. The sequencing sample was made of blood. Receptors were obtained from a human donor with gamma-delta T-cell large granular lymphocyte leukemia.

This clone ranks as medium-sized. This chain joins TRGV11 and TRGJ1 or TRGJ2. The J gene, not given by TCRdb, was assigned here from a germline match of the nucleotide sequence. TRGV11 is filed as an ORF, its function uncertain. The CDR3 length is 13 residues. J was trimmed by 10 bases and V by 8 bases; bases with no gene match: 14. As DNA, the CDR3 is TGTGCCTGCTGGACGCCGGTAGGGATGAAGAAACTCTTT. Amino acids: CACWTPVGMKKLF.

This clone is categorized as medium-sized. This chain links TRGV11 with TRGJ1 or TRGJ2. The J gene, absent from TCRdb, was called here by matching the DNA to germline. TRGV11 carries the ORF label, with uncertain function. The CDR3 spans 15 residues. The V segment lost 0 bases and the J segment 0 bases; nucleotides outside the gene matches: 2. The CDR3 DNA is TGTGCCTGCTGGATTAGGCACCCGAATTATTATAAGAAACTCTTT. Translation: CACWIRHPNYYKKLF.

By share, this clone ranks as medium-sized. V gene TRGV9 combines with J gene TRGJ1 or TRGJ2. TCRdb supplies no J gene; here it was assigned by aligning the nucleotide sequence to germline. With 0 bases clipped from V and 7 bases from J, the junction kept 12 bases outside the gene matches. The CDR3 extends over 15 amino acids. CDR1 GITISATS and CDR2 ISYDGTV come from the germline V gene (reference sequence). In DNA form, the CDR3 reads TGTGCCTTGTGGGAGGTGACCACCGAAAGATATAAGAAACTCTTT. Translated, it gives CALWEVTTERYKKLF.

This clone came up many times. The CDR3 is CATWEALHYKKLF. CDR3 nucleotide sequence: TGTGCCACCTGGGAGGCCCTCCATTATAAGAAACTCTTT. The rearrangement joins TRGV4 to TRGJ1 or TRGJ2. TCRdb leaves out the J gene; it was filled in here by matching the DNA to germline. Germline CDR1 and CDR2: EGSTGY and YDSYTSSV. Losses at the gene ends were 4 bases for V and 5 bases for J; bases not matched to a gene: 8. The CDR3 is 13 residues long.

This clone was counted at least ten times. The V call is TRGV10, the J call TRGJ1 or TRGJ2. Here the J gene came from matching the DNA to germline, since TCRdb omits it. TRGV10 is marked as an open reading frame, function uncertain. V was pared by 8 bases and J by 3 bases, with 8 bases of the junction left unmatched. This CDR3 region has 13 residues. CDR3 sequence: CAAWDRGYYKKLF. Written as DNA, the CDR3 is TGTGCTGCGTGGGATAGGGGTTATTATAAGAAACTCTTT.

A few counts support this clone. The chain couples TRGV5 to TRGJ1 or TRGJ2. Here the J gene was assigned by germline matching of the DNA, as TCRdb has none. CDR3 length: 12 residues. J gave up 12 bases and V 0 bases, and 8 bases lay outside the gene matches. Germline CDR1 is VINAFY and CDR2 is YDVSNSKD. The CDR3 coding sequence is TGTGCCACCTGGGACAGGCTAATAGGGAAACTCTTT. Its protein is CATWDRLIGKLF.

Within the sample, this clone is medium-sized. CDR3 nucleotides: TGTGCTGCGTGGACAAATAAGAAACTCTTT. This gives the protein CAAWTNKKLF. The gene calls are TRGV10 and TRGJ1 or TRGJ2. The J gene is not listed in TCRdb, so it was assigned here from a DNA match to germline. TRGV10 falls under the ORF class, with uncertain function. Trimming removed 8 bases from V and 8 bases from J; junction bases left unmatched: 4. This CDR3 has 10 amino acids.

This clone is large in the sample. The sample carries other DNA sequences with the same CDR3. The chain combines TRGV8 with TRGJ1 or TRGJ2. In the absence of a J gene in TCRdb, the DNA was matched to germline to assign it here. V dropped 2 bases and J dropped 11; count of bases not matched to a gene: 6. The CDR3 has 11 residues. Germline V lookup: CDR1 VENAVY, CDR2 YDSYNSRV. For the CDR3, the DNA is TGTGCCACCTGGGATATTCACGAGAAACTCTTT. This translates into CATWDIHEKLF.

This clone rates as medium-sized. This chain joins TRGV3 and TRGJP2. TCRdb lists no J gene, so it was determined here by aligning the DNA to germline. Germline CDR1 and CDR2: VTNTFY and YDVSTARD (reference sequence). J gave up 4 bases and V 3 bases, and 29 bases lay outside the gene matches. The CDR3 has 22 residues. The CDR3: CATWDSIIFQPGFYVSDWIKTF. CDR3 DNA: TGTGCCACCTGGGACTCAATCATATTCCAACCGGGTTTTTATGTTAGTGATTGGATCAAGACGTTT.

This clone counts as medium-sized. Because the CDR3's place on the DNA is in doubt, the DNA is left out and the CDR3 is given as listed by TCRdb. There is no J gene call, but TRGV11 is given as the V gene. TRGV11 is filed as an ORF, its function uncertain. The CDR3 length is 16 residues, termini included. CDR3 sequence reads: CTTVPAGLGTCYKKLF.

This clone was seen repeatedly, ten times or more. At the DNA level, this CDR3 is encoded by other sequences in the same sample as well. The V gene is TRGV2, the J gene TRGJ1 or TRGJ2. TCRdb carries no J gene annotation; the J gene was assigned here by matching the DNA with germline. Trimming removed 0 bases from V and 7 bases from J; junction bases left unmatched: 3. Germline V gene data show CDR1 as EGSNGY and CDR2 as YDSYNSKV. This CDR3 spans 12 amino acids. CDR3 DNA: TGTGCCACCTGGGACGGGCGGTATAAGAAACTCTTT. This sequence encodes CATWDGRYKKLF.

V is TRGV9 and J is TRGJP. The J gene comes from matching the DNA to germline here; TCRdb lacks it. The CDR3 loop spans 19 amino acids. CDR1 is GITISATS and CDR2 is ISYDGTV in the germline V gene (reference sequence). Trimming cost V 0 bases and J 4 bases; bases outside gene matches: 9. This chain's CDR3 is CALWEVQYIQELGKKIKVF. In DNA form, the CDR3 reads TGTGCCTTGTGGGAGGTGCAGTATATACAAGAGTTGGGCAAAAAAATCAAGGTATTT.

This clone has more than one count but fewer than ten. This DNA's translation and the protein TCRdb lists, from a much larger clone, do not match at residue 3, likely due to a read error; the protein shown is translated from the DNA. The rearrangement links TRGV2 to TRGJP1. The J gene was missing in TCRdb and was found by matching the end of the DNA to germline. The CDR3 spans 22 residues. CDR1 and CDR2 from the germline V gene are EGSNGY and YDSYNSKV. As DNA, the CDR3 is TGTGCCCCCTGGGACGGGCTCGGGGGTACTGGGGGATACGATACCACTGGTTGGTTCAAGATATTT. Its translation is CAPWDGLGGTGGYDTTGWFKIF.

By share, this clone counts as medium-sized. The CDR3 spells CATWDSRNYYKKLF. The CDR3 coding sequence is TGTGCCACCTGGGACAGCCGGAATTATTATAAGAAACTCTTT. V and J are TRGV5 and TRGJ1 or TRGJ2. Here the J gene came from matching the DNA to germline, since TCRdb omits it. The V gene's germline CDR1 is VINAFY and CDR2 YDVSNSKD. The CDR3 spans 14 residues. The V gene end was trimmed by 1 base and the J gene end by 0 bases; junction bases not matched to a gene: 3.

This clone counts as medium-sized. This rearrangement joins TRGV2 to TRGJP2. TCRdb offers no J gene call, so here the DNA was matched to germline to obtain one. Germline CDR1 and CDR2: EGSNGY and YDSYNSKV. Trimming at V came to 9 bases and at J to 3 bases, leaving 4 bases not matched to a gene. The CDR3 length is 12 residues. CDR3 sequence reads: CATGGSDWIKTF. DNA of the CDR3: TGTGCCACCGGCGGTAGTGATTGGATCAAGACGTTT.